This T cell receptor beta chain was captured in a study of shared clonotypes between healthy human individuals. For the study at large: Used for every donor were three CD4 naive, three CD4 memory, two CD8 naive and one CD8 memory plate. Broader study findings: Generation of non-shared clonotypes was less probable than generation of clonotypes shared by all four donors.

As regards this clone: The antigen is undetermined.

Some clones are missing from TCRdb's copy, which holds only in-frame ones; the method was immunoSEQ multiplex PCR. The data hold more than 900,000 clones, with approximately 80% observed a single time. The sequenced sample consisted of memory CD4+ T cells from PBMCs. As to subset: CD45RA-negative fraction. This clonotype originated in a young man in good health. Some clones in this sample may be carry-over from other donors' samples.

The CDR3 bases are TGCGCCAGCAGCCAAACCCCCGCTAGCGGGACACAAGAGACCCAGTACTTC. Protein: CASSQTPASGTQETQYF. The genes are TRBV4-1 and TRBJ2-5; TRBD2 aligns across 9 bases. Germline V gives CDR1 MGHRA, CDR2 YSYEKL. This CDR3 contains 17 residues. J was trimmed by 2 bases and V by 2 bases; bases with no gene match: 9.